This paragraph covers one T cell receptor beta chain sequence. In the authors' methods: For nucleated cells, counts were estimated from reference gene primer amplification. Repertoires were generated with immunoSEQ multiplex PCR, while TCRdb's copy carries only in-frame clones and drops some. V and J calls and clone size are as listed in that table; D and trimming were resolved from the DNA. The table includes 50,000 to 70,000 clones, 70% to 80% detected once. V shed 0 bases and J shed 5 bases, with 5 bases lying between them. The germline CDR1 and CDR2 sequences are SGDLS and YYNGEE. The CDR3 runs 13 residues. These data are taken from a study of blood T cell repertoires in COVID-19. The wider study: Spain, Italy and the United States supplied samples that represented acute and convalescent COVID-19. T cells, B-cell-depleted T cells, or PBMCs provided the cDNA or gDNA that served as material.

This TCR was recovered from a man between 45 and 60 years old with active or convalescent COVID-19. Sequencing was performed on peripheral blood. The chain recombines TRBV9 with TRBJ2-2, with no clear D. CDR3 coding DNA: TGTGCCAGCAGCGTAGATCCGACCGGGGAGCTGTTTTTT. Its protein is CASSVDPTGELFF.